This T cell receptor beta chain was recorded in a study of T cell clonotyping in hematopoietic cell transplantation. Produced via immunoSEQ multiplex PCR; TCRdb's table is partial and in-frame only. The table records fewer than 100,000 clones, about 96% of them present only once. A word on this clone: Its antigen remains unidentified.

From germline, CDR1 is MGHRA and CDR2 YSYEKL. The CDR3 runs 17 residues. Between the trimmed V and J ends, which lost 0 bases and 2 bases, there was a span of 14 bases. Specified time point: recipient sample about 28 days before transplant, after cytoreduction. General study results and limits: After transplant, recipient diversity fell while pathologically expanded clonotypes grew through day 180.

Source: peripheral blood mononuclear cells, taken before stem cell transplant. This sequence joins TRBV4-1 and TRBJ1-5; perhaps TRBD1 as D (5 bases). The origin of this receptor is a woman aged 45-60 years with acute myeloid leukemia. Some clones in this sample may be carry-over from other donors' samples. DNA for the CDR3: TGCGCCAGCAGCCAAGATCTTAGGGGCACGGGCAATCAGCCCCAGCATTTT. It encodes CASSQDLRGTGNQPQHF.